This T cell receptor beta chain is drawn from a study of blood T cells in healthy people across ages. Study results and limitations: Those diversity estimates obtained from one million T cells were thought to be underestimates.

A word on this clonotype: As yet, its antigen is unknown.

V gave up 6 bases and J gave up 1 base, with 14 bases separating them. The CDR3 consists of 15 residues. CDR1 and CDR2 (germline): ENHRY, SYGVKD. Using a J-beta primer mix together with a sample-barcoded 5' primer, a second PCR was run for about 6 to 11 cycles. In TCRdb, the 5' RACE reads were re-called with MiXCR into one record per CDR3 protein. The data contain hundreds of thousands of distinct CDR3 sequences, roughly 20% of them seen just once; the ten biggest clones take up 3.5% to 4%. Sample: blood. The J gene is TRBJ2-3, the V gene TRBV10-3, with D unresolved. This sequence was found in a man between 65 and 79 years old in good health. The CDR3 protein is CAISARLSRTDTQYF. In nucleotides, the CDR3 is TGTGCCATCAGCGCCCGACTTAGCCGCACAGATACGCAGTATTTT.